This paragraph covers one T cell receptor beta chain sequence. Its antigen is unidentified. The sample is drawn from a study of cytomegalovirus exposure and HLA in healthy donors. Study overall: Among 398 genotyped donors, 80% to 90% fell in the Caucasian-associated ancestry cluster.

The CDR3 consists of 15 residues. CDR1 MNHEY and CDR2 SMNVEV come from the germline V gene (reference sequence). Findings of the study overall: There were approximately 150 TCR beta chains listed as cytomegalovirus-associated. Through in vitro validation, three CMV-associated chains were shown to be specific for CMV antigens.

In the PCR, 60 Vbeta and 13 Jbeta primers were used. Sequenced by immunoSEQ multiplex PCR; TCRdb stores in-frame clones only, minus some. The sample has about 200,000 clones; over 75% are singletons. The chain has TRBV27 and TRBJ2-5, with 7 bases lining up with TRBD1. The tail of the sequence fits TRBJ2-7 better, so the J call may be wrong. The TCR was taken from a male donor in good health and CMV-seronegative. The sample was PBMCs. The CDR3 DNA is TGTGCCAGCAGTCCGCGGGCAGGGGGCTCCTACGAGCAGTACTTC. It yields the protein CASSPRAGGSYEQYF.